Reported below is one TCR beta chain. No cognate antigen has been identified for it. Base-call qualities are not available, and no considerably larger clone is one nucleotide away. These data come from a study of blood T cells in healthy people across ages (dated by TCRdb to between 2015 and 2017). About the full investigation: In model experiments, roughly one uniquely barcoded TCR beta cDNA molecule per two T cells was captured by template switching. For two donors (one aged 18 to 29 and one aged 80 or older), the study analyzed two additional independent replicas of 1 million unique cDNA reads from the same blood draw. Four age groups were formed from the donors: young (average approximately 15 years), middle-aged (just under 40), aged (more than 55) and long-lived (82). Donors of different ages were randomly distributed across sequencing lanes to avoid experimental bias. Age-related changes in TCR beta repertoire diversity were measured in the study by deep sequencing normalized with unique cDNA molecular identifiers. Study-wide conclusions, independent of this receptor: Estimates of total diversity from one million sequenced T cells were regarded as lower bounds and underestimates. Donor CMV infection status was unknown, potentially confounding age-related changes in expanded clonotypes. Compared with the aged group, the long-lived group had more naive CD4+ T cells, fewer expanded clones and increased TCR diversity, suggesting age selection. Since profiling was done on bulk unsorted PBMCs, naive and antigen-experienced compartments could not be conclusively compared. As age increased, observed TCR beta diversity per million T cells dropped in a roughly linear way, and a significant reduction was already evident by age about 40. The percentage of naive T cells measured by flow cytometry correlated strongly with observed TCR beta diversity.

Donors were a few dozen systemically healthy Caucasian individuals from Russia aged 6 to 90 years. Each donor gave 9 to 10 milliliters of peripheral blood, collected into EDTA-treated Vacutainer tubes. Ficoll-Paque density-gradient centrifugation was used to isolate PBMCs, with at least 7 million per sample. Trizol reagent was used to extract total RNA from the PBMCs, yielding at least 5 micrograms per sample. For every donor, flow cytometry on a PBMC aliquot measured the percentage of naive CD45RAhigh/CD27high T cells. Library creation used 5' RACE. The reads were generated on an Illumina HiSeq 2500. A second PCR of roughly 7 to 11 cycles was performed with a sample-barcoded 5' primer and a J-beta primer mix. Each TCR beta cDNA molecule received a unique molecular identifier from a template-switch 5' adaptor carrying 12 random nucleotides. Each sample yielded at least 2.5 million CDR3-containing paired-end reads. All of the RNA was converted into first-strand cDNA using the Mint cDNA synthesis kit, with a TRBC-specific oligonucleotide serving as the primer. After uracil-DNA glycosylase treatment, a first 18-cycle PCR used universal primers M1SS and BC2_uni_R on all cDNA. The source study handled its data this way. Each sample was normalized by randomly selecting 1 million high-quality reads, each carrying a distinct molecular identifier. Reads sharing molecular identifiers were discarded rather than binned into consensus sequences. CDR3 identification, clonotype clustering and error correction used MiTCR with a Q25 quality threshold and the strictest error-elimination algorithm. A nonparametric unseen species model using Euler transformation provided a lower-bound estimate of total TCR beta diversity. TCRdb ran its own pipeline on the public reads, namely fastp trimming at Q25 and MiXCR clone calling, and kept in-frame beta chains. CDR3 protein duplicates are merged, each entry listing the most common genes and DNA. These V and J calls originate from TCRdb's pipeline instead of the authors' own analysis. Present in this sample are 700,000 to 850,000 distinct CDR3 sequences, around 36% of which were seen just once. Roughly 13% of the sample is taken by the ten largest.

The origin of this receptor is a man between 18 and 35 years old in good health. The sequencing sample was made of blood.

The DNA sequence is given as TGCAGTGCCGTAGCGGGGGCCGCCGCCACAGATACGCAGTATTTT. This gives the protein CSAVAGAAATDTQYF. Recombination linked TRBV20-1 to TRBJ2-3; 9 junctional bases match TRBD2. The V end gives up 6 bases and the J end 2 bases, leaving 9 bases in the junction not matched to a gene. Taken from cysteine to phenylalanine, the CDR3 has 15 residues. Just the 45-base CDR3 DNA is kept, in frame starting at base 1. CDR1 and CDR2 are read off the germline V gene (reference sequence) as DFQATT and SNEGSKA.